The 20 T cell receptor beta chains in this list originate from one sample, sequenced in a study of identifying expanded T cells in peripheral blood. Sequencing was performed with immunoSEQ multiplex PCR; in TCRdb, only in-frame clones are kept and a portion is missing. Seen here are around 60,000 clones, approximately 80% observed once, and the top ten hold 17%. Input material: blood. The source is a person between 18 and 75 years old in good health.

The rearrangement uses TRBV6-5 and TRBJ1-1; TRBD1 matches at 8 bases. The CDR3 totals 15 residues. Losses at the gene ends were 4 bases for V and 0 bases for J; bases not matched to a gene: 4. Germline V lookup: CDR1 MNHEY, CDR2 SVGAGI. The chain's CDR3 is CASSWGDRLNTEAFF. Here the CDR3 DNA reads TGTGCCAGCAGTTGGGGGGACAGGTTGAACACTGAAGCTTTCTTT.

The V call is TRBV4-2, the J call TRBJ2-1; 12 bases agree with TRBD2. Germline V gene lookup returns CDR1 LGHNA and CDR2 YNFKEQ. V gave up 4 bases and J gave up 9 bases; unmatched junction bases: 7. This CDR3 has 15 residues. CDR3 nucleotides: TGTGCCAGCAGCCCCTCTAGCGGGGGGGTGCCTGAGCAGTTCTTC. Translation: CASSPSSGGVPEQFF.

The J gene is TRBJ2-3, the V gene TRBV12-5; 11 positions agree with TRBD2. Trimming at V came to 3 bases and at J to 3 bases, leaving 8 bases not matched to a gene. Germline V gives CDR1 LGHNT, CDR2 FRNRAP. The CDR3 is 17 residues long. Written as DNA, the CDR3 is TGTGCTAGTGGTTTTGCCATTAGCGGGAGGGTAACAGATACGCAGTATTTT. Translation gives CASGFAISGRVTDTQYF.

The rearrangement uses TRBV7-8 and TRBJ2-7; perhaps TRBD2 as D (5 bases). Germline CDR1 is SGHVS and CDR2 is FQNEAQ. V dropped 1 base and J dropped 5 bases, with 9 bases sitting between them. The CDR3 is 13 residues long. The CDR3 region is CASSLGGPNEQYV. The CDR3 DNA sequence: TGTGCCAGCAGCTTAGGAGGGCCCAACGAGCAGTACGTC.

In this sample, this clone turned up a few times. V gene TRBV6-1 combines with J gene TRBJ2-1; D is perhaps TRBD1 (6 bases). CDR1 is MNHNS, CDR2 SASEGT, per germline. CDR3 length: 13 residues. Trimming removed 7 bases from V and 2 bases from J, with 9 bases in between. The CDR3 reads CASMTGTYNEQFF. As DNA, the CDR3 is TGTGCCAGCATGACAGGTACCTACAATGAGCAGTTCTTC.

The chain combines TRBV6-5 with TRBJ1-3; D remains ambiguous. Trimming removed 6 bases from V and 1 base from J, with 10 bases in between. Germline V gives CDR1 MNHEY, CDR2 SVGAGI. This CDR3 comprises 14 residues. DNA for the CDR3: TGTGCCAGCAGCCCCCCCAGGTCTGGAAACACCATATATTTT. Amino acids: CASSPPRSGNTIYF.

The rearrangement joins TRBV14 to TRBJ1-3; possible D gene TRBD1, 5 bases. Germline V CDR1 and CDR2: SGHDN, FVKESK. The CDR3 consists of 14 residues. V lost 3 bases and J lost 0, with 6 bases in between. This CDR3 is CASSQTVSGNTIYF. For the CDR3, the DNA is TGTGCCAGCAGCCAGACAGTCTCTGGAAACACCATATATTTT.

The V gene is TRBV5-5, the J gene TRBJ1-1; D might be TRBD1 (5 bases). Germline V CDR1 and CDR2: SGHKS, YYEKEE (reference sequence). Trimming pared 5 bases from V and 0 bases from J, leaving 8 bases between. This CDR3 has 13 amino acids. The CDR3 reads CASRRDLNTEAFF. In DNA form, the CDR3 reads TGTGCCAGCAGGCGGGACCTGAACACTGAAGCTTTCTTT. Supplemented by reference TRBV5-5 and TRBJ1-1, the full variable domain reads DAGVTQSPTHLIKTRGQQVTLRCSPISGHKSVSWYQQVLGQGPQFIFQYYEKEERGRGNFPDRFSARQFPNYSSELNVNALLLGDSALYLCASRRDLNTEAFFGQGTRLTVV.

V gene TRBV7-2 combines with J gene TRBJ2-3, with 12 bases that match TRBD2. Germline-derived CDR1 and CDR2 are SGHTA and FQGNSA. J gave up 3 bases and V 2 bases, and 9 bases lay outside the gene matches. The CDR3 spans 18 residues. The chain's CDR3 is CASSLLAGGPQSTDTQYF. The CDR3 DNA is TGTGCCAGCAGCTTACTAGCGGGAGGGCCACAGTCGACAGATACGCAGTATTTT.

V usage is TRBV4-3 and J usage is TRBJ2-7, with D hard to call. CDR3 size: 15 residues. CDR1 is LGHNA, CDR2 YSLEER, per germline. The V end lost 0 bases, the J end lost 4 bases, and 13 bases lay between the germline ends. CDR3 amino acids: CASSQENGRIYEQYF. The CDR3 nucleotides read TGCGCCAGCAGCCAAGAGAATGGGCGGATATACGAGCAGTACTTC.

This sequence joins TRBV25-1 and TRBJ1-1; D is possibly TRBD1 (5 bases). Deletions cut 3 bases from V and 1 base from J, with 15 bases between. This CDR3 has 16 residues. Germline CDR1 MGHDK, CDR2 SYGVNS. CDR3 DNA: TGTGCCAGCAGTGAGTGGGGGGGGTCAGAGAACACTGAAGCTTTCTTT. Amino acid sequence: CASSEWGGSENTEAFF.

The chain has TRBV2 and TRBJ1-2; 9 bases match TRBD1. This CDR3 region has 15 residues. V gave up 6 bases and J gave up 8 bases; unmatched junction bases: 13. CDR1 is SNHLY and CDR2 is FYNNEI in the germline V gene. CDR3 amino acids: CASRTGGFQFDGYTF. The CDR3 nucleotides are TGTGCCAGCAGAACAGGGGGCTTCCAGTTCGACGGCTACACCTTC.

The genes are TRBV27 and TRBJ1-1; weak D call: TRBD1 (5 bases). This CDR3 contains 11 residues. V lost 8 bases and J 10 bases, leaving 14 bases between the germline ends. Germline V gene lookup returns CDR1 MNHEY and CDR2 SMNVEV (reference sequence). In DNA, the CDR3 is TGTGCCAGCGCCCGGCGGGGGAGAGCTTTCTTT. Its protein is CASARRGRAFF.

V and J are TRBV18 and TRBJ1-1, with D unclear. The CDR3 sequence is 13 residues long. The germline V and J ends were trimmed by 0 bases and 6 bases, with 8 bases remaining between them. Germline loops: CDR1 KGHSH, CDR2 LQKENI. CDR3 sequence (DNA): TGTGCCAGCTCACCACCGCAGGTGGCTGAAGCTTTCTTT. Protein: CASSPPQVAEAFF. Supplemented by reference TRBV18 and TRBJ1-1, the full variable domain reads NAGVMQNPRHLVRRRGQEARLRCSPMKGHSHVYWYRQLPEEGLKFMVYLQKENIIDESGMPKERFSAEFPKEGPSILRIQQVVRGDSAAYFCASSPPQVAEAFFGQGTRLTVV.

This clone was seen a few times. The chain carries TRBV19 and TRBJ1-5; D gene uncertain. V was pared by 3 bases and J by 3 bases, with 9 bases between. CDR1 and CDR2 (germline): LNHDA, SQIVND (reference sequence). The CDR3 sequence is 14 residues long. The CDR3 DNA follows: TGTGCCAGTAGTATCGGGCTGATCAATCAGCCCCAGCATTTT. Translating gives CASSIGLINQPQHF.

CDR3 loop: CASSQAYNEQFF. For the CDR3, the DNA is TGTGCCAGCAGCCAAGCCTACAATGAGCAGTTCTTC. This chain links TRBV14 with TRBJ2-1; unclear D gene. V was clipped by 1 base and J by 2 bases, with 0 bases between them. The CDR3 runs 12 residues. Germline CDR1 reads SGHDN; CDR2 reads FVKESK. The full variable domain, completed using reference TRBV14 and TRBJ2-1, is EAGVTQFPSHSVIEKGQTVTLRCDPISGHDNLYWYRRVMGKEIKFLLHFVKESKQDESGMPNNRFLAERTGGTYSTLKVQPAELEDSGVYFCASSQAYNEQFFGPGTRLTVL.

This chain uses TRBV5-4 with TRBJ2-7, with TRBD2 matching over 13 bases. Trimming removed 3 bases from V and 2 bases from J; junction bases left unmatched: 5. CDR3 length: 16 residues. Germline-derived CDR1 and CDR2 are SGHNT and YYREEE (reference sequence). CDR3 in DNA: TGTGCCAGCAGCTCCGGGACTAGCGGGGTCGCCTACGAGCAGTACTTC. It is translated as CASSSGTSGVAYEQYF.

This clone showed up just once. This rearrangement joins TRBV6-5 to TRBJ2-1, with D possibly matching TRBD1 (5 bases). There are 15 residues in the CDR3. CDR1 is MNHEY, CDR2 SVGAGI, per germline. Trimming cost V 6 bases and J 5 bases, with 17 bases left between them. The CDR3 loop reads CASRAAGMQDNEQFF. The CDR3 DNA is TGTGCCAGCAGAGCAGCAGGGATGCAGGACAATGAGCAGTTCTTC.

This clone was seen more than once but under ten times. This rearrangement joins TRBV6-4 to TRBJ2-3; TRBD1 matches at 7 bases. The CDR3 is 14 residues long. The V segment lost 2 bases and the J segment 4 bases; nucleotides outside the gene matches: 3. Germline-derived CDR1 and CDR2 are MRHNA and SNTAGT. CDR3 sequence reads: CASSDGQGADTQYF. As DNA, the CDR3 is TGTGCCAGCAGTGACGGGCAGGGGGCAGATACGCAGTATTTT.

This clone was observed a single time. V gene TRBV5-4 combines with J gene TRBJ2-5, with D possibly matching TRBD1 (5 bases). The ends were cut back, 4 bases at V and 5 bases at J, with 12 bases in the middle. Germline CDR1 and CDR2: SGHNT and YYREEE (reference sequence). The length of the CDR3 is 13 residues. The CDR3 sequence: CASSPTGAETQYF. The CDR3 nucleotides read TGTGCCAGCAGCCCAACTGGGGCGGAGACCCAGTACTTC.